This T cell receptor beta chain was captured by sequencing in a study of T cells in Graves' hyperthyroidism and ophthalmopathy. Patients aged 18 to 65 had newly diagnosed hyperthyroidism of under 2 months' duration. The study based diagnoses on clinical symptoms, serum thyroxine and TRAb, thyroid ultrasound and orbital computed tomography. TCR beta CDR3 region amplification was performed from RNA transcripts. The HTBI primer set served for first-round RT-PCR of the TCR CDR3. TCRdb called the multiplex PCR reads again in MiXCR, with one record for every CDR3 protein. The sample consists of approximately 560,000 distinct CDR3 sequences, around 42% of them appearing once. Broader study findings: Blood also contained most expanded thyroid clonotypes above 0.001.

Regarding this clonotype: Its target is not known.

The clonotype originates from a woman younger than 30 with Graves' hyperthyroidism. Input material: peripheral blood or thyroid tissue (not recorded which).

CDR3 nucleotide sequence: TGTGCCAGCAGTACCTCGGGGGCTAGCGGGAGGGCCTTTGCAGATACGCAGTATTTT. Its translation is CASSTSGASGRAFADTQYF. The rearrangement joins TRBV2 to TRBJ2-3, with 12 bases matching TRBD2. V dropped 5 bases and J dropped 4; count of bases not matched to a gene: 16. The CDR3 is made up of 19 amino acids. Germline CDR1 and CDR2: SNHLY and FYNNEI.